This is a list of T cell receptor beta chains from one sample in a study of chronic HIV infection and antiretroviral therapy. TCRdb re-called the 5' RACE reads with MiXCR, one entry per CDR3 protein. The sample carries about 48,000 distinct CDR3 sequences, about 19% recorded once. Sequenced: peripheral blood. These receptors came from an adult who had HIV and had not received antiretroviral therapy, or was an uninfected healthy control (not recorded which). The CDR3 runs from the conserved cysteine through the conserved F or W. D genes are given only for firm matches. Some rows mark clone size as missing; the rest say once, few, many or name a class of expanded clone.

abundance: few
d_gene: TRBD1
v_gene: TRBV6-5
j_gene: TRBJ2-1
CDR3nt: TGTGCCAGCAGTTCCAACGACAGGGCCTACAATGAGCAGTTCTTC
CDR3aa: CASSSNDRAYNEQFF

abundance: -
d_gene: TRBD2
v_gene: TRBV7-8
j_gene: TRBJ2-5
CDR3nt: TGTGCCAGCAGCTTTAGCGGGCAACAAGAGACCCAGTACTTC
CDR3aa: CASSFSGQQETQYF

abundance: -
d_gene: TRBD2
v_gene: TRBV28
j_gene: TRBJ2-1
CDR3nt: TGTGCCAGCAGTTCTAGCGGGGCCTCCTACAATGAGCAGTTCTTC
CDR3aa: CASSSSGASYNEQFF

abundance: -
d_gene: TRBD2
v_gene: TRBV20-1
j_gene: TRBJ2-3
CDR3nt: TGCAGTGCCATTTTGGCGGGAGGGTTTGCGGACACAGATACGCAGTATTTT
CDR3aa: CSAILAGGFADTDTQYF

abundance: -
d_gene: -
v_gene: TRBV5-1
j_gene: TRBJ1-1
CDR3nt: TGCGCCAGCAGCTCGACCCCAGGGATTGGCACTGAAGCTTTCTTT
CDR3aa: CASSSTPGIGTEAFF

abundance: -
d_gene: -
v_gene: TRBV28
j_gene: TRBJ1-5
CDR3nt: TGTGCCAGCAGTGCCCCCGACCGGCCCCAGCATTTT
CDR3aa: CASSAPDRPQHF

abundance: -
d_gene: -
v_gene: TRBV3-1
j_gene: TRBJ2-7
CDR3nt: TGTGCCAGCAGCCAGGCCGGGACGTCCTACGAGCAGTACTTC
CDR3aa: CASSQAGTSYEQYF

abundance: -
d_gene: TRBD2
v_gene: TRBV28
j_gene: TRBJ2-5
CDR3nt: TGTGCCACCGGAGCGGGAAAAGAGACCCAGTACTTC
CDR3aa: CATGAGKETQYF

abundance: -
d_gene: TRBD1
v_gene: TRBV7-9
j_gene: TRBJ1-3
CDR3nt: TGTGCCGGGACAGAGCCGTCTGGAAACACCATATATTTT
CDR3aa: CAGTEPSGNTIYF

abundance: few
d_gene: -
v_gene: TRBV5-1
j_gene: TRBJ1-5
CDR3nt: TGCGCCAGCAGCTTGGGGCGGGGGGATCAGCCCCAGCATTTT
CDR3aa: CASSLGRGDQPQHF

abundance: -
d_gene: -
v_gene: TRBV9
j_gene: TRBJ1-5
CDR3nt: TGTGCCAGCAGCGTAAGCGGGAGTCAGCCCCAGCATTTT
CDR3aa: CASSVSGSQPQHF

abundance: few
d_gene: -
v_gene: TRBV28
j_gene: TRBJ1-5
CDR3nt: TGTGCCAGCAGTCCCGGTTGGAATCAGCCCCAGCATTTT
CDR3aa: CASSPGWNQPQHF

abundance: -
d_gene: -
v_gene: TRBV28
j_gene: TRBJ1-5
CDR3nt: TGTGCCAGCAGTTTGAGGGGGAGTCAGCCCCAGCATTTT
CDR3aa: CASSLRGSQPQHF

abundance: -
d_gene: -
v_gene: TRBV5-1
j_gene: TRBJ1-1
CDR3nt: TGCGCCAGCAGCTTGCAACACCAGAACACTGAAGCTTTCTTT
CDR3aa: CASSLQHQNTEAFF

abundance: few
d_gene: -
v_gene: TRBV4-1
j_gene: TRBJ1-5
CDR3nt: TGCGCCAGCAGCCCCACAGGGACTCAGCCCCAGCATTTT
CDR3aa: CASSPTGTQPQHF

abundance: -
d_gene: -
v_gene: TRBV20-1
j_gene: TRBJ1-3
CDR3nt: TGCAGTGCGAGTCGGACAGTAGCCGGAAACACCATATATTTT
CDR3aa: CSASRTVAGNTIYF

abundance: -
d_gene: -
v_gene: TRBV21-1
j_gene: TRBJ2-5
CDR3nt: TGTGCCAGCCACGGACTAGCGGAAGTCCCGTACCAAGAGACCCAGTACTTC
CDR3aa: CASHGLAEVPYQETQYF

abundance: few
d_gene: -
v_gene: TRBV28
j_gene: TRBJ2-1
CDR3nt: TGTGCCAGCCCTCCTGGTGGAGGGCGCGACAATGAGCAGTTCTTC
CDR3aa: CASPPGGGRDNEQFF

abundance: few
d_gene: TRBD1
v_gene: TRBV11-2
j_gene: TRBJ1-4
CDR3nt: TGTGCCAGCAAAAGCCTCCGGGACAGGGATGAAAAACTGTTTTTT
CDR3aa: CASKSLRDRDEKLFF

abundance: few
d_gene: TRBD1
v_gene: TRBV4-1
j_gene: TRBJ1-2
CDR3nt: TGCGCCAGCAGCCAAGATCTATACAGGGGGACAGCCTATGGCTACACCTTC
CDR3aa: CASSQDLYRGTAYGYTF

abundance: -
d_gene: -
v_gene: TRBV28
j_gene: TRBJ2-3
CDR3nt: TGTGCCAGCAGTGGTCGGGCCTCAGATACGCAGTATTTT
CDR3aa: CASSGRASDTQYF

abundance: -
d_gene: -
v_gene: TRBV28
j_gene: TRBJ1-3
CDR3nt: TGTGCCAGCAGGGGGTACCTGAACACCATATATTTT
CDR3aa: CASRGYLNTIYF

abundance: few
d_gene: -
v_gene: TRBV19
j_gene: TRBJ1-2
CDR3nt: TGTGCCAGTAGTATCGGCAGTGGTGCCTATGGCTACACCTTC
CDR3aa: CASSIGSGAYGYTF

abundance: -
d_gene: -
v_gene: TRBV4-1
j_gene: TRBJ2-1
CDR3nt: TGCGCCAGCAGCGGGCGGGATCAGCGGAACAATGAGCAGTTCTTC
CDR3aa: CASSGRDQRNNEQFF

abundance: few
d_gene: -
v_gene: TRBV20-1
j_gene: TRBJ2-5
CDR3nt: TGCAGTGCCACCCGGGACTTCCAAGAGACCCAGTACTTC
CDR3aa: CSATRDFQETQYF

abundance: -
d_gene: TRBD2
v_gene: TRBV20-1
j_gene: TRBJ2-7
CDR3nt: TGCAGTGCCCAAGCCCCGGGACTAGCGGGAGTTATCTCCTCCGAGCAGTACTTC
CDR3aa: CSAQAPGLAGVISSEQYF

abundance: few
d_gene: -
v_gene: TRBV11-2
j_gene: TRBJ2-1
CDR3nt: TGTGCCAGCAGCTTAGATCGAAGGTTGTTGGGGCCCTACAATGAGCAGTTCTTC
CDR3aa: CASSLDRRLLGPYNEQFF

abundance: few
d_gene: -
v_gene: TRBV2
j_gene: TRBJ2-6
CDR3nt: TGTGCCAGCGTCGCAGCCGGTGGGGCCAACGTCCTGACTTTC
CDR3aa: CASVAAGGANVLTF

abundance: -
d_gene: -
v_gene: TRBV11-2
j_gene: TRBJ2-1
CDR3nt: TGTGCCAGCAGCTCTTTGAAGAGGGGTGGCAATGAGCAGTTCTTC
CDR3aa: CASSSLKRGGNEQFF

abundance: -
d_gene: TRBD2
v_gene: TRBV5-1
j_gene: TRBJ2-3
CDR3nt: TGCGCCAGCTCTGTAGCGGGAGGGCCAGGAGATACGCAGTATTTT
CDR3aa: CASSVAGGPGDTQYF

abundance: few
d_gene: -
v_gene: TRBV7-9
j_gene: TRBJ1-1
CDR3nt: TGTGCCAGCAGCTTAGGCCCTAATGAAGCTTTCTTT
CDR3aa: CASSLGPNEAFF

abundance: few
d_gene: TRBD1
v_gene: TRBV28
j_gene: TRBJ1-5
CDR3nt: TGTGCCAGCAGGACTACGGGACAGGGGGATAATCAGCCCCAGCATTTT
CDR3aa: CASRTTGQGDNQPQHF

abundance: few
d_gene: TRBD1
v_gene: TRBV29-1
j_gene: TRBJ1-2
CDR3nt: TGCAGCGTTGAAGGACAGGGCGGCGCCTATGGCTACACCTTC
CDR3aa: CSVEGQGGAYGYTF

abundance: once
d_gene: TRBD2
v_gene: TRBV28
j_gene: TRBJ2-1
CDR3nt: TGTGCCAGCAGTTTAGGGGGACTAGCGTTGAATGAGCAGTTCTTC
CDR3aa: CASSLGGLALNEQFF

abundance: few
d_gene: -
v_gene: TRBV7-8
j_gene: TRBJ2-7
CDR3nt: TGTGCCAGCAGCGACGGGACGGGGGCGGCCTACGAGCAGTACTTC
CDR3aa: CASSDGTGAAYEQYF

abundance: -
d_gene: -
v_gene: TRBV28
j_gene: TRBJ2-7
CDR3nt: TGTGCCAGCAGTTTTGGGCAGAGCTCCTACGAGCAGTACTTC
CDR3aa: CASSFGQSSYEQYF

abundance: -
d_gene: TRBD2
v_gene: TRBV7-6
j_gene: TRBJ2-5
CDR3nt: TGTGCCAGCAGCTTGGCTAGCGGGACCGCCCAGTACTTC
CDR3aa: CASSLASGTAQYF

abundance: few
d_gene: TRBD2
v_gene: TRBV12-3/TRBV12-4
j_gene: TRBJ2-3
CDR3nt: TGTGCCAGCAGTCCTAAACAAGGCGGGAGCGGCACAGATACGCAGTATTTT
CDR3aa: CASSPKQGGSGTDTQYF

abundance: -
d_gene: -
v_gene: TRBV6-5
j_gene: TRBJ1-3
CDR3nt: TGTGCCAGCAGTTACTCGCCAGGGAGTATAGGTGGAAACACCATATATTTT
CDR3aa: CASSYSPGSIGGNTIYF

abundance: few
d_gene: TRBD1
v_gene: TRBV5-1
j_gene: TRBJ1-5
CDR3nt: TGCGCCAGCAGCAAGGGACAGGGAAGAGGAGAGCCCCAGCATTTT
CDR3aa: CASSKGQGRGEPQHF

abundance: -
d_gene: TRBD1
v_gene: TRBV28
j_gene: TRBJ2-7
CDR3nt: TGTGCCAGCAGTCTCAGACAGGGTATTGTCGCCTACGAGCAGTACTTC
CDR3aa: CASSLRQGIVAYEQYF

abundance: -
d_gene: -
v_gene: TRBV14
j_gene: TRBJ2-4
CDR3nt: TGTGCCAGCAGCCCCGGAGTCATTCAGTACTTC
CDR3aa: CASSPGVIQYF

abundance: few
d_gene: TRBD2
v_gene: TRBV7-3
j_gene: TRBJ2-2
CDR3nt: TGTGCCAGCAGCTTAGGGCTAGCGGGGACCGGGGAGCTGTTTTTT
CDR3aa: CASSLGLAGTGELFF

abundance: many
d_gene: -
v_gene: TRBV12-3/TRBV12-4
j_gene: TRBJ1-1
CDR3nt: TGTGCCAGCAGCCTGGGGGGCTTGTTGACCACTGAAGCTTTCTTT
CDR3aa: CASSLGGLLTTEAFF

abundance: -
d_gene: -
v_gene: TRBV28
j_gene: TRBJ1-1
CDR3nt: TGTGCCAGCAGTCCCCAGGGTAGGTTTGAAGCTTTCTTT
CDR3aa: CASSPQGRFEAFF

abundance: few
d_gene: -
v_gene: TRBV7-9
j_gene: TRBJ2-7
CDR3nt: TGTGCCAGCAGCTCCCCGGGCGCGGGGTACGAGCAGTACTTC
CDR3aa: CASSSPGAGYEQYF